This note documents a single T cell receptor (beta chain) sequence. TCRdb keeps only in-frame clones here, not all; method: immunoSEQ multiplex PCR. Found here are about 160,000 clones, about 90% of them singletons; the top ten hold around 6.1%. The data are from a study of blood T cell repertoires in COVID-19. Study background: In each case, the material was cDNA or gDNA derived from T cells, B-cell-depleted T cells, or PBMCs.

After removal of 3 bases from V and 6 bases from J, the junction contained 11 bases not matched to a gene. Per germline, CDR1 SQVTM and CDR2 ANQGSEA. The CDR3 is 15 amino acids. What was sequenced was peripheral blood. V gene TRBV29-1 combines with J gene TRBJ2-1; 7 bases are shared with TRBD2. The TCR originated in an elderly man with acute or convalescent COVID-19. The DNA of the CDR3 is TGCAGCGTTGAGGGCGGGGGAAGTGTCTTCAATGAGCAGTTCTTC. Protein sequence: CSVEGGGSVFNEQFF.